These T cell receptor beta chains were read from a single sample in a study of blood T cell repertoires in COVID-19. Method: immunoSEQ multiplex PCR; TCRdb's copy keeps in-frame clones and lacks some. Among around 330,000 clones listed, around 84% were seen once. Specimen: PBMCs or T cells enriched from blood (not recorded which). These receptors were collected from a young woman who had been exposed to COVID-19. The CDR3 runs from the conserved cysteine through the conserved F or W.

>TRBV30
CAWSVYDRGYSNQPQHF
>TRBV4-3
CASSQELPRAGDTDTQYF
>TRBV18
CASSPRTGDQPQHF
>TRBV18
CASSPEGDRGAFF
>TRBV28
CASVGGGAVDTQYF
>TRBV5-1
CASSRTGETNEKLFF
>TRBV5-1
CASRSSRDTGEAFF
>TRBV3-1/TRBV3-2
CASSQLAGSKETQYF
>TRBV20-1
CSATTSSF
>TRBV7-2
CASSFGTDNSPLHF
>TRBV2
CASSRQGIQETQYF
>TRBV3-1/TRBV3-2
CASSQESTQDSLMNQPQHF
>TRBV5-1
CASSLDQGAGGANVLTF
>TRBV27
CASSLSDRAHEQYF
>TRBV7-8
CASSSATGLPSGNTIYF
>TRBV20-1
CSATDRAGYTF
>TRBV28
CASSAGSTNYGYTF
>TRBV9
CASSDVRDRRNTEAFF
>TRBV18
CASSPQGQGRNEQFF
>TRBV4-1
CASSQPDTQYF
>TRBV7-2
CASSPIVNQPQHF
>TRBV7-9
CASSFTGQGAYEQYF
>TRBV7-8
CASSSGQGGSNEKLFF
>TRBV30
CAWSVSGGELFF
>TRBV2
CASNLLRAFF
>TRBV27
CASRHRGGTEAFF
>TRBV7-9
CASNPAVAVGGELFF
>TRBV3-1/TRBV3-2
CASSQDDLLLNTEAFF
>TRBV5-4
CASSTDRGWDGYTF
>TRBV6-5
CASSYSKAALEAFF
>TRBV30
CAWRFWGQGSGNTIYF
>TRBV5-1
CASSLTSTGTLTEAFF
>TRBV5-8
CASSLATGGWNQPQHF
>TRBV19
CASSIPGRNQPQHF
>TRBV7-9
CASSSFSDRGTGANVLTF
>TRBV4-2
CASSQEDPRRAGELFF
>TRBV12-3/TRBV12-4
CASSPGETQYF
>TRBV6-5
CASSYSYISEQYF
>TRBV11-2
CASSHSNSYNEQFF
>TRBV21-1
CASSKGQAAGNTIYF